This T cell receptor beta chain was captured in a study of blood T cell repertoires in COVID-19 (dated by TCRdb to 2020 to 2022). With regard to the full study: The collaborator samples originated in the United States, Italy and Spain and spanned the acute and convalescent phases of COVID-19. The prospective study material was composed of cDNA or gDNA derived from T cells, B-cell-depleted T cells, or PBMCs. Deeply sampled blood TCRbeta repertoires from subjects exposed to, actively infected with, or recovered from COVID-19 were included in the dataset. The repertoires were released in a freely available public database intended as a resource for research on the immune response to SARS-CoV-2. The samples were drawn from two sources: the first 160 participants of the ongoing ImmuneRACE study, and 950 to 1,500 subjects contributed by 6 global collaborators. A de-identified subject ID, COVID-19 status, age in years and sex were almost always included in the sample metadata. Where HLA class I and class II types were available, the types were taken from metadata supplied by the sample provider, not from assay-based typing.

The immunoSEQ Assay, a bias-controlled multiplex PCR, was used to amplify TCRbeta CDR3 regions from genomic DNA. Regarding the original processing steps: The number of nucleated cells in each sample was estimated by amplification of reference gene primers within the assay. To quantify the absolute abundance of each unique TCRbeta CDR3 rearrangement, sequence reads were collapsed and filtered. For each sample, productive Simpson clonality was calculated as the square root of Simpson's diversity index across productive rearrangements. TCRdb took over this immuneACCESS table, retaining in-frame rearrangements with V and J assigned. Such tables are incomplete; in checked studies, under half of the missing clones stem from an unresolved V gene, and the remainder is unexplained. Clone size and the V and J calls come from that table; the DNA yielded D and trimming. The sample profile shows about 150,000 clones; 75% to 85% of them were found once. The ten largest clones take up around a tenth of the sample.

Each collaborating institution followed its own protocols to collect whole blood in K2EDTA tubes. Collaborator samples were shipped for TCRbeta analysis as frozen whole blood, isolated PBMCs, or DNA extracted from either sample type. In the case of this clone: Its antigen is not yet known. No qualities accompany the bases; no much larger clone lies one base away.

Cut back by 4 bases and 4 bases, the V and J ends lie 14 bases apart. The CDR3, from cysteine to phenylalanine, totals 14 residues. The CDR3 DNA has 42 bases and is translated from base 1. CDR1 and CDR2 are read off the germline V gene as SGHRS and YFSETQ. The study at large found these results: The quantity of clinical and demographic metadata differed by source and by participant and was supplied without curation.

Sequenced: peripheral blood. The origin of this receptor is a woman aged 50 to 65 with acute or convalescent COVID-19. The rearranged segments are TRBV5-1 and TRBJ1-2; TRBD1 might be the D gene, on 6 matching bases. The CDR3 region has the sequence CASSPTGSSYGYTF. The DNA is as follows: TGCGCCAGCAGCCCTACAGGGTCTTCCTATGGCTACACCTTC.